One and the same sample provided the 9 T cell receptor beta chains below, sequenced in a study of T-cell memory formation after mild COVID-19. A single record per CDR3 protein comes from TCRdb applying MiXCR to the 5' RACE reads. The table lists approximately 240,000 distinct CDR3 sequences, about 17% of them singletons. Sequenced: PBMCs or a T cell subset sorted from them (not recorded which). These TCRs come from a man younger than 30 who had mild COVID-19 (a few samples of this study predate the infection). Cell type and time point are not known.

This clonotype has more than one count but fewer than ten. The V and J genes are TRBV20-1 and TRBJ2-1, with 10 bases aligning to TRBD2. CDR1 DFQATT and CDR2 SNEGSKA come from the germline V gene (reference sequence). The V segment lost 3 bases and the J segment 2 bases; nucleotides outside the gene matches: 7. CDR3 size: 16 residues. Here the CDR3 reads CSARPLAGEPYNEQFF. The CDR3 bases are TGCAGTGCTAGGCCCCTAGCGGGGGAACCCTACAATGAGCAGTTCTTC.

This chain connects TRBV30 to TRBJ1-1, with D possibly TRBD1 on 5 matching bases. CDR1 and CDR2 (germline): GTSNPN, SVGIG (reference sequence). Trimming removed 5 bases at V and 4 bases at J, with 14 bases between. This CDR3 has 13 residues. The CDR3 reads CAWGRKQGTEAFF. The CDR3 DNA follows: TGTGCCTGGGGTCGAAAGCAGGGCACTGAAGCTTTCTTT.

The chain couples TRBV6-5 to TRBJ2-3; 7 nucleotides line up with TRBD1. Losses at the gene ends were 5 bases for V and 2 bases for J; bases not matched to a gene: 7. CDR1 and CDR2 from the germline V gene are MNHEY and SVGAGI. There are 15 residues in the CDR3. In DNA form, the CDR3 reads TGTGCCAGCAGTCCCCAGACAGGGTTCACAGATACGCAGTATTTT. This gives the protein CASSPQTGFTDTQYF.

The table lists this clonotype with a few counts. The chain carries TRBV10-3 and TRBJ2-7; the match to TRBD1 covers 10 bases. Germline V gives CDR1 ENHRY, CDR2 SYGVKD. Germline trimming cut 11 bases from V and 5 bases from J; bases unmatched to any gene: 9. The CDR3 is 13 amino acids. The CDR3 loop is CAVRDRGGHEQYF. The DNA of the CDR3 is TGTGCCGTCCGGGACAGGGGAGGCCACGAGCAGTACTTC.

This chain links TRBV7-6 with TRBJ1-5; the D gene is possibly TRBD1 (6 bases). Trimming shortened V by 4 bases and J by 4 bases, and 11 bases separated the two germline ends. The germline V gene has CDR1 SGHVS and CDR2 FNYEAQ. This CDR3 contains 14 residues. The CDR3 spells CASSSLGANQPQHF. The CDR3 region has the DNA TGTGCCAGCAGCTCCCTGGGGGCTAATCAGCCCCAGCATTTT.

This chain joins TRBV11-2 and TRBJ2-1, with 10 bases matching TRBD2. V lost 4 bases to trimming and J lost 4 bases; unmatched junction nucleotides: 4. This CDR3 has 15 residues. The germline V gene encodes CDR1 SGHAT and CDR2 FQNNGV. The CDR3 region has the DNA TGTGCCAGCAGCTCAATAGCGGGGGGATACAATGAGCAGTTCTTC. As protein: CASSSIAGGYNEQFF.

This clonotype was seen a few times. The V and J genes are TRBV4-3 and TRBJ1-3; 7 bases map to TRBD1. V dropped 2 bases and J dropped 0; count of bases not matched to a gene: 1. CDR3 length: 15 residues. Germline CDR1 and CDR2: LGHNA and YSLEER. This CDR3 is CASSQRQGSGNTIYF. The CDR3, as DNA: TGCGCCAGCAGCCAACGACAGGGCTCTGGAAACACCATATATTTT.

This clonotype was seen a few times. The chain recombines TRBV7-2 with TRBJ2-2, with unresolved D. This CDR3 spans 14 amino acids. Germline V lookup: CDR1 SGHTA, CDR2 FQGNSA. V was cut by 6 bases and J by 1 base, with 9 bases left in between. The CDR3 DNA follows: TGTGCCAGCAGTCGGTACAAGAACACCGGGGAGCTGTTTTTT. Translating gives CASSRYKNTGELFF.

The rearrangement joins TRBV5-8 to TRBJ2-7, with 8 bases that match TRBD1. This CDR3 has 14 amino acids. V gave up 5 bases and J gave up 7 bases; unmatched junction bases: 11. Germline-derived CDR1 and CDR2 are SGHTS and YDEGEE. CDR3 DNA sequence: TGTGCCAGCAGTCCCGGGACAGGTCATCTAGAGCAGTACTTC. This gives the protein CASSPGTGHLEQYF.